This T cell receptor beta chain is from a study of CD8+CD57+ T cells in acquired aplastic anemia. Study at large: DNA per sorted CD4+ or CD8+ sample ranged about 0.2 to 30 ug, averaging 3.2 ug.

Trimming removed 5 bases from V and 4 bases from J, with 11 bases in between. The CDR3 spans 13 residues. Overall study findings and caveats: Patients had about 31 CD8+ CDR3 sequences in common with controls (the shared set). Researchers reported that CD8+ Simpson's diversity was not significantly different in patients versus controls.

Genomic DNA was employed as the template in profiling TCR beta VDJ and CDR3. Via MiXCR, TCRdb re-called the reads, giving one row per CDR3 protein. Of 150,000 to 200,000 distinct CDR3 sequences in the sample, about 64% were seen once. Ten or more counts support this clonotype. Its antigen is not known. The sequencing input was sorted CD4+, CD8+, or CD8+CD57+ T cells (not recorded which) from PBMCs. This clonotype was sampled from a human donor with severe aplastic anemia or a healthy control (not recorded which). The genes are TRBV12-3 or TRBV12-4 and TRBJ1-2; D call uncertain. Here the CDR3 DNA reads TGTGCCAGCAGTGCTGGACGGCCCTATGGCTACACCTTC. This sequence encodes CASSAGRPYGYTF.